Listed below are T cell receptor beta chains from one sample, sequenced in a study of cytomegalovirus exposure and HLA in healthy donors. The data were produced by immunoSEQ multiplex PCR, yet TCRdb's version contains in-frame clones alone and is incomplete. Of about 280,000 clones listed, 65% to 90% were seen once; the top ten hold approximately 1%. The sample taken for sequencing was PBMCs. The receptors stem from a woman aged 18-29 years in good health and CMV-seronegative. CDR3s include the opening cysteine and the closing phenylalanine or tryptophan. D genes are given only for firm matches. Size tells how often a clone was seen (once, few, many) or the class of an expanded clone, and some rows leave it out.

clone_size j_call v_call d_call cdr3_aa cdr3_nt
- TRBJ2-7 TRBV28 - CASSAYEQYF TGTGCCAGCAGCGCCTACGAGCAGTACTTC
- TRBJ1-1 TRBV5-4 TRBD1 CASSSLSQGATEAFF TGTGCCAGCAGCTCGCTGAGCCAGGGGGCAACTGAAGCTTTCTTT
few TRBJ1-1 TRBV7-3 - CASSPRSNTEAFF TGTGCCAGCAGCCCGCGATCGAACACTGAAGCTTTCTTT
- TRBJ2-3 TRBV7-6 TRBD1 CASSLRQGASTDTQYF TGTGCCAGCAGCTTAAGGCAGGGGGCGAGCACAGATACGCAGTATTTT
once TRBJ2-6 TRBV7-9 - CAAAPGAGANVLTF TGTGCCGCCGCCCCCGGGGCTGGGGCCAACGTCCTGACTTTC
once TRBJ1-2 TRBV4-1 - CASSQGRGGRGYTF TGCGCCAGCAGCCAAGGAAGGGGTGGGCGCGGCTACACCTTC
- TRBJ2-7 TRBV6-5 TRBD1 CASSWGQGGYEQYF TGTGCCAGCAGTTGGGGACAGGGGGGATACGAGCAGTACTTC
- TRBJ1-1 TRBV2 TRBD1 CASSHGQVLGTNTEAFF TGTGCCAGCAGTCACGGACAGGTGCTGGGGACCAACACTGAAGCTTTCTTT
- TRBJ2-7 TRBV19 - CASSIRSEQYF TGTGCCAGTAGTATACGGAGCGAGCAGTACTTC
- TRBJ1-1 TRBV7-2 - CASSYRVSTEAFF TGTGCCAGCAGTTACAGGGTTAGCACTGAAGCTTTCTTT
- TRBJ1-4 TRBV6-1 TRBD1 CASGIRDRGEKLFF TGTGCCAGCGGGATCCGGGACAGGGGAGAAAAACTGTTTTTT
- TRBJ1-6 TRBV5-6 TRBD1 CASSSLETGGNSPLHF TGTGCCAGCAGCTCCCTAGAGACAGGGGGCAATTCACCCCTCCACTTT
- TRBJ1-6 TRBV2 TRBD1 CASRQGLNSPLHF TGTGCCAGCAGACAGGGGTTAAATTCACCCCTCCACTTT
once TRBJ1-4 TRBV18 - CASSLGPYQFDEKLFF TGTGCCAGCTCACTTGGGCCTTACCAATTCGACGAAAAACTGTTTTTT
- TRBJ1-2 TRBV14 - CASSQGGLVNYGYTF TGTGCCAGCAGCCAAGGAGGGTTAGTCAACTATGGCTACACCTTC
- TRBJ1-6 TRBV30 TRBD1 CAWSRIDRDSYNSPLHF TGTGCCTGGAGTCGAATCGACAGGGACTCCTATAATTCACCCCTCCACTTT
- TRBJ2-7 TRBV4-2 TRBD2 CASSPSGSHEQYF TGTGCCAGCAGCCCTAGCGGGAGCCACGAGCAGTACTTC
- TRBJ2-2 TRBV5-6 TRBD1 CASSWESGGISNTGELFF TGTGCCAGCAGCTGGGAGTCAGGGGGCATTTCGAACACCGGGGAGCTGTTTTTT
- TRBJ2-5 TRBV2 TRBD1 CASRSYQTGKQYF TGTGCCAGCAGGAGTTATCAGACAGGGAAACAGTACTTC
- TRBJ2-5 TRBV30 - CAWSEGEIQETQYF TGTGCCTGGAGTGAAGGAGAGATCCAAGAGACCCAGTACTTC
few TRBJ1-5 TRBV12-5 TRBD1 CASGQGSNQPQHF TGTGCTAGTGGACAGGGGAGCAATCAGCCCCAGCATTTT
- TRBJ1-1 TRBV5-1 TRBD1 CASSLGQGEAFF TGCGCCAGCAGCCTGGGACAGGGCGAAGCTTTCTTT
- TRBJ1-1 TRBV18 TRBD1 CASSRQTGTENTEAFF TGTGCCAGCTCACGGCAAACCGGGACAGAGAACACTGAAGCTTTCTTT
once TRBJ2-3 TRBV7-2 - CASSFQGGGTDTQYF TGTGCCAGCAGCTTTCAAGGGGGAGGCACAGATACGCAGTATTTT
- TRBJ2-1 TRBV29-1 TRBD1 CSVETGVNFNEQFF TGCAGCGTTGAGACAGGGGTTAATTTCAATGAGCAGTTCTTC
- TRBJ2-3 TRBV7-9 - CASSLRRGPTDTQYF TGTGCCAGCAGCTTAAGGCGGGGCCCCACAGATACGCAGTATTTT
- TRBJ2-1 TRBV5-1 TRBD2 CASTSGRELYNEQFF TGCGCCAGCACCTCAGGGCGGGAGCTCTACAATGAGCAGTTCTTC
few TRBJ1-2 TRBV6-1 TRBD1 CASRTGVDYGYTF TGTGCCAGCAGGACAGGGGTGGACTATGGCTACACCTTC
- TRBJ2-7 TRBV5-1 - CASRQAGLGSYEQYF TGCGCCAGCAGGCAAGCAGGGCTTGGATCCTACGAGCAGTACTTC
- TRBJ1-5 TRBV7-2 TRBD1 CASSLVAGGWQPQHF TGTGCCAGCAGCTTAGTGGCAGGGGGCTGGCAGCCCCAGCATTTT
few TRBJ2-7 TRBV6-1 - CASSERYEQYF TGTGCCAGCAGTGAACGGTACGAGCAGTACTTC
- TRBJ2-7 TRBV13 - CASSRRAIQDEQYF TGTGCCAGCAGCCGCCGAGCGATACAGGACGAGCAGTACTTC
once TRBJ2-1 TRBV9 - CASSVGGGRGPLLDEQFF TGTGCCAGCAGCGTAGGAGGGGGGCGGGGGCCCCTTTTGGATGAGCAGTTCTTC
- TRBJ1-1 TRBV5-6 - CASSSTGRGAAHTEAFF TGTGCCAGCAGCTCAACGGGGAGGGGGGCCGCCCACACTGAAGCTTTCTTT
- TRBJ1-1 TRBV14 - CASSQQGPMNTEAFF TGTGCCAGCAGCCAACAGGGGCCTATGAACACTGAAGCTTTCTTT
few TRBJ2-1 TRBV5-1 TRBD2 CASSYTGTSGRADYNEQFF TGCGCCAGCAGCTACACCGGGACTAGCGGGAGGGCAGACTACAATGAGCAGTTCTTC
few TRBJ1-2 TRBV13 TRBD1 CASSSGQGRAYGYTF TGTGCCAGCAGCTCGGGACAGGGAAGGGCCTATGGCTACACCTTC
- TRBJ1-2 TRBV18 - CASSPGEGIGYTF TGTGCCAGCTCACCTGGGGAGGGAATTGGCTACACCTTC
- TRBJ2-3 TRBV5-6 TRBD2 CASSLLAPPDTQYF TGTGCCAGCAGCCTACTAGCGCCCCCAGATACGCAGTATTTT
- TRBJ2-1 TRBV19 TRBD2 CASSMRASGGPSSYNEQFF TGTGCCAGTAGTATGAGGGCTAGCGGGGGCCCGAGCTCCTACAATGAGCAGTTCTTC
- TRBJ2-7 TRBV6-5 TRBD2 CASSYGLAGGSYEQYF TGTGCCAGCAGTTACGGCCTAGCGGGAGGCTCCTACGAGCAGTACTTC
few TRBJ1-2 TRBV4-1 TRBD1 CASSPRTGSRNYGYTF TGCGCCAGCAGCCCGAGGACAGGGAGTCGCAACTATGGCTACACCTTC
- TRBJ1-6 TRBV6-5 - CASSIQVYNSPLHF TGTGCCAGCAGTATCCAGGTCTATAATTCACCCCTCCACTTT
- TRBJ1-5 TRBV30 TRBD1 CAWATGGWDQPQHF TGTGCCTGGGCGACAGGGGGCTGGGATCAGCCCCAGCATTTT
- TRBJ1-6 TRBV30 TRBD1 CAWRPPTGSSYNSPLHF TGTGCCTGGAGACCGCCGACAGGGAGTTCCTATAATTCACCCCTCCACTTT
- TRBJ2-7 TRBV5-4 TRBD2 CASSPPTPGLAGYEQYF TGTGCCAGCAGCCCACCAACCCCGGGACTAGCGGGCTACGAGCAGTACTTC
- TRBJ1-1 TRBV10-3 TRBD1 CAIRGQQEVAFF TGTGCCATCAGGGGACAGCAGGAGGTGGCTTTCTTT